Listed below are T cell receptor beta chains from one sample, sequenced in a study of blood T cell repertoires in COVID-19. Measured with immunoSEQ multiplex PCR; TCRdb has only the in-frame clones, and not every one. The table has around 280,000 clones, around nine tenths seen once. What was sequenced was PBMCs or T cells enriched from blood (not recorded which). All receptors derive from a woman aged 40 to 49 who had recovered from COVID-19. The CDR3 runs from the conserved cysteine through the conserved F or W. The D gene is left open where the match is weak. Size values are once, few and many counts, or a class for expanded clones, and some rows have none.

>TRBJ1-5|14|TRBV7-8|-|-
CASSLRGFNQPQHF
TGTGCCAGCAGCTTACGAGGGTTCAATCAGCCCCAGCATTTT
>TRBJ1-4|17|TRBV7-9|-|-
CASSLKGVDGAREKLFF
TGTGCCAGCAGCTTAAAGGGGGTGGACGGGGCGCGTGAAAAACTGTTTTTT
>TRBJ1-2|14|TRBV28|-|-
CASRPRTGPYGYTF
TGTGCCAGCAGACCGCGAACAGGGCCCTATGGCTACACCTTC
>TRBJ1-5|15|TRBV27|-|-
CASSRWGGDNQPQHF
TGTGCCAGCAGCCGGTGGGGGGGGGACAATCAGCCCCAGCATTTT
>TRBJ2-3|16|TRBV28|TRBD2|once
CASSDSGRGMTDTQYF
TGTGCCAGCAGTGATAGCGGGAGGGGTATGACAGATACGCAGTATTTT
>TRBJ2-7|15|TRBV28|-|-
CASSSSGTNLPEQYF
TGTGCCAGCAGTTCCTCCGGGACAAACCTCCCCGAGCAGTACTTC
>TRBJ1-3|16|TRBV7-2|-|-
CASSFLDASGGNTIYF
TGTGCCAGCAGCTTCCTAGACGCGTCGGGTGGAAACACCATATATTTT
>TRBJ1-4|14|TRBV28|-|-
CASSLRQGGQKLFF
TGTGCCAGCAGTTTGAGGCAGGGTGGTCAAAAACTGTTTTTT
>TRBJ2-7|16|TRBV7-3|TRBD2|-
CASSLTYTGRTYEQYF
TGTGCCAGCAGCTTAACGTATACCGGGAGGACCTACGAGCAGTACTTC
>TRBJ2-3|15|TRBV5-4|TRBD2|-
CASSPPGGAADTQYF
TGTGCCAGCAGCCCCCCCGGGGGGGCCGCAGATACGCAGTATTTT
>TRBJ1-1|14|TRBV6-6|-|once
CASGGPRGDTEAFF
TGTGCCAGCGGGGGCCCCAGGGGAGACACTGAAGCTTTCTTT
>TRBJ1-5|14|TRBV20-1|TRBD1|-
CSASFGQGDQPQHF
TGCAGTGCTAGTTTCGGACAGGGGGATCAGCCCCAGCATTTT
>TRBJ1-1|15|TRBV28|-|-
CASSLIVQVNTEAFF
TGTGCCAGCAGTTTAATTGTACAGGTGAACACTGAAGCTTTCTTT
>TRBJ2-5|16|TRBV24-1|TRBD1|-
CATSDRQGASQETQYF
TGTGCCACCAGTGATCGACAGGGGGCCTCTCAAGAGACCCAGTACTTC
>TRBJ1-5|13|TRBV30|-|-
CAWSGGGGQPQHF
TGTGCCTGGTCCGGGGGGGGTGGCCAGCCCCAGCATTTT
>TRBJ1-3|14|TRBV30|-|few
CAWSVPGTGNTIYF
TGTGCCTGGAGTGTACCGGGGACTGGAAACACCATATATTTT
>TRBJ1-5|14|TRBV25-1|-|once
CASSDGGAAQPQHF
TGTGCCAGCAGTGACGGGGGGGCGGCTCAGCCCCAGCATTTT
>TRBJ2-7|12|TRBV29-1|-|-
CSVQGPTYEQYF
TGCAGCGTTCAAGGTCCCACCTACGAGCAGTACTTC
>TRBJ1-5|17|TRBV19|TRBD1|-
CASSSDRAANSNQPQHF
TGTGCCAGTAGTTCGGACAGGGCAGCTAATAGCAATCAGCCCCAGCATTTT
>TRBJ2-5|14|TRBV30|TRBD2|-
CAGSPGGAQETQYF
TGTGCCGGCTCCCCGGGGGGGGCACAGGAGACCCAGTACTTC
>TRBJ2-1|17|TRBV19|TRBD2|-
CASSIEGLAGVYNEQFF
TGTGCCAGTAGTATAGAAGGACTAGCGGGAGTGTACAATGAGCAGTTCTTC
>TRBJ2-7|14|TRBV6-6|TRBD2|-
CASRISGNSYEQYF
TGTGCCAGCAGGATAAGCGGGAACTCCTACGAGCAGTACTTC
>TRBJ2-1|15|TRBV27|TRBD1|-
CASRPQGAPYNEQFF
TGTGCCAGCAGGCCCCAGGGGGCCCCCTACAATGAGCAGTTCTTC
>TRBJ2-5|19|TRBV18|TRBD2|-
CASSPRASTSGRAQETQYF
TGTGCCAGCTCACCACGAGCCTCCACTAGCGGGAGGGCTCAAGAGACCCAGTACTTC
>TRBJ1-2|13|TRBV2|-|-
CASSEARNYGYTF
TGTGCCAGCAGTGAAGCGCGTAACTATGGCTACACCTTC
>TRBJ2-1|12|TRBV7-2|-|-
CASSLTSLSKFF
TGTGCCAGCAGCTTAACTAGCTTGAGCAAGTTCTTC
>TRBJ2-5|13|TRBV6-6|-|-
CASTRGAGETQYF
TGTGCCAGCACCCGGGGGGCTGGGGAGACCCAGTACTTC
>TRBJ2-1|15|TRBV7-9|-|-
CARHQGRRSWNEQFF
TGTGCCCGCCACCAAGGGCGGAGGTCTTGGAATGAGCAGTTCTTC
>TRBJ2-2|18|TRBV27|-|few
CASSSSFWTSSDTGELFF
TGTGCCAGCAGTTCCTCCTTCTGGACATCCAGTGACACCGGGGAGCTGTTTTTT
>TRBJ1-3|15|TRBV6-6|TRBD1|-
CASSYPGTAGNTIYF
TGTGCCAGCAGTTACCCCGGGACAGCTGGAAACACCATATATTTT
>TRBJ2-5|15|TRBV7-2|TRBD2|-
CASSLAGGPGETQYF
TGTGCCAGCAGTCTAGCGGGAGGGCCAGGGGAGACCCAGTACTTC
>TRBJ2-5|12|TRBV29-1|TRBD2|-
CSGAGGPETQYF
TGCAGCGGAGCGGGAGGGCCCGAGACCCAGTACTTC
>TRBJ2-2|15|TRBV25-1|-|-
CASRRGGINTGELFF
TGTGCCAGCAGGAGAGGGGGAATAAACACCGGGGAGCTGTTTTTT
>TRBJ2-1|17|TRBV29-1|-|-
CSVVANSGSRGYNEQFF
TGCAGCGTTGTAGCGAATAGCGGAAGTAGGGGCTACAATGAGCAGTTCTTC
>TRBJ2-7|13|TRBV9|TRBD1|-
CASSVGQGHEQYF
TGTGCCAGCAGCGTAGGACAGGGTCACGAGCAGTACTTC